This entry features one TCR beta chain sequence. Its antigen is as yet unknown. These data belong to a study of shared clonotypes between healthy human individuals. Study-level points and caveats: For sorted subsets, rarefaction showed incomplete sequencing despite large depth.

Genomic DNA belonging to each subset was distributed in equal measure over several immunoSEQ plates. Repertoires were generated with immunoSEQ multiplex PCR, while TCRdb's copy carries only in-frame clones and drops some. The table has approximately 100,000 clones, under 70% seen once. Germline CDR1 SEHNR, CDR2 FQNEAQ (reference sequence). V gave up 4 bases and J gave up 3 bases, with 12 bases separating them. The CDR3 consists of 14 residues. Pooled CD45RO+ cells and CCR7-negative CD45RA+ TemRA cells made up CD8 memory. Specimen: memory CD8+ T cells sorted from blood. The subset denotes: CD45RO+ cells pooled with CCR7-negative TemRA cells. This clonotype was obtained from a woman aged 30 to 39 in good health. The J gene is TRBJ1-1, the V gene TRBV7-9; the D is unclear. DNA for the CDR3: TGTGCCAGCAGCTACGGGCCTTTGGACACTGAAGCTTTCTTT. It codes for CASSYGPLDTEAFF. Full variable domain (missing parts from reference TRBV7-9 and TRBJ1-1): DTGVSQNPRHKITKRGQNVTFRCDPISEHNRLYWYRQTLGQGPEFLTYFQNEAQLEKSRLLSDRFSAERPKGSFSTLEIQRTEQGDSAMYLCASSYGPLDTEAFFGQGTRLTVV.